A single sample gave rise to the 6 T cell receptor beta chains below, sequenced in a study of CD8+ T cells in alopecia areata. The authors extracted RNA and reverse transcribed it into cDNA as the sequencing template. TCRdb keeps only in-frame clones here, not all; method: immunoSEQ multiplex PCR. The sample lists 200,000 or so clones, more than 30% occurring once. The treatment was: oral pan-JAK inhibitor, 5-10 mg twice daily. The material sequenced was CD4+ T cells sorted from blood, taken at approximately week 30, from a patient treated with tofacitinib. The receptors derive from a human donor with alopecia areata.

This chain joins TRBV7-3 and TRBJ2-2, with D possibly being TRBD2 (6 bases). The V gene's germline CDR1 is SGHTA and CDR2 FQGTGA. Trimming shortened V by 5 bases and J by 1 base, and 14 bases separated the two germline ends. The CDR3 covers 16 residues. In nucleotides, the CDR3 is TGTGCCAGCAGCCCTCTCCGGCGGGAGAACACCGGGGAGCTGTTTTTT. Translating it yields CASSPLRRENTGELFF.

The chain is built from TRBV19 and TRBJ1-1; 7 bases map to TRBD1. Losses at the gene ends were 5 bases for V and 0 bases for J; bases not matched to a gene: 3. The V gene's germline CDR1 is LNHDA and CDR2 SQIVND (reference sequence). The CDR3 runs to 14 residues. CDR3 sequence: CASSLGTVNTEAFF. CDR3 in DNA: TGTGCCAGTAGTTTGGGGACAGTGAACACTGAAGCTTTCTTT.

This clone was counted a few times. The chain recombines TRBV9 with TRBJ1-1; maybe TRBD1 (5 bases). Trimming took 3 bases from V and 1 from J, leaving 10 bases between them. CDR1 and CDR2 from the germline V gene are SGDLS and YYNGEE. This CDR3 comprises 14 residues. CDR3 residues: CASSALDRNTEAFF. CDR3 in DNA: TGTGCCAGCAGCGCCCTAGACAGGAACACTGAAGCTTTCTTT. The full variable domain, rest sourced from reference TRBV9 and TRBJ1-1, is DSGVTQTPKHLITATGQRVTLRCSPRSGDLSVYWYQQSLDQGLQFLIQYYNGEERAKGNILERFSAQQFPDLHSELNLSSLELGDSALYFCASSALDRNTEAFFGQGTRLTVV.

This clone appeared a few times. The chain uses TRBV4-1 and TRBJ1-1; D gene ambiguous. The length of the CDR3 is 13 residues. Germline V lookup: CDR1 MGHRA, CDR2 YSYEKL. Trimming cost V 1 base and J 3 bases, with 6 bases left between them. CDR3 amino acids: CASSQAVDTEAFF. DNA for the CDR3: TGCGCCAGCAGCCAAGCAGTGGACACTGAAGCTTTCTTT.

The chain employs TRBV2 and TRBJ2-7; 7 nucleotides align to TRBD1. CDR1 is SNHLY, CDR2 FYNNEI, per germline. The V gene end was trimmed by 3 bases and the J gene end by 2 bases; junction bases not matched to a gene: 1. The CDR3 has 13 residues. This chain's CDR3 is CASSDQGAYEQYF. The CDR3 DNA is TGTGCCAGCAGTGATCAGGGGGCCTACGAGCAGTACTTC.

Only a few counts were recorded for this clone. This chain links TRBV6-1 with TRBJ1-1; 9 nucleotides agree with TRBD1. This CDR3 region has 15 residues. CDR1 MNHNS and CDR2 SASEGT come from the germline V gene. V gave up 5 bases and J gave up 0 bases; unmatched junction bases: 4. CDR3 amino acids: CASSPRDRVNTEAFF. CDR3 nucleotides: TGTGCCAGCAGTCCCCGGGACAGGGTGAACACTGAAGCTTTCTTT.